This T cell receptor beta chain was recorded in a study of blood T cell repertoires in COVID-19. As for the study in general: Sites across the United States, Italy and Spain contributed samples from acute and convalescent COVID-19.

V lost 5 bases and J lost 1, with 12 bases in between. This CDR3 is 14 amino acids long. From germline, CDR1 is LNHDA and CDR2 SQIVND (reference sequence). Sequencing used immunoSEQ multiplex PCR; TCRdb keeps in-frame clones, though not all of them. The table has a few hundred thousand clones, roughly nine tenths seen once; the top ten hold 0.95% to 1.5%. Which cohort a participant joined came from the clinical history participants gave. Source material: PBMCs or T cells enriched from blood (not recorded which). The source of this sequence is a human donor in a cohort exposed to, infected with or recovered from COVID-19 (not recorded which). The donor label of this sample is uncertain. This chain links TRBV19 with TRBJ2-7, with D perhaps matching TRBD1 (6 bases). The CDR3: CASSSAGASYEQYF. The CDR3 DNA reads TGTGCCAGTAGTTCGGCAGGGGCGTCCTACGAGCAGTACTTC.